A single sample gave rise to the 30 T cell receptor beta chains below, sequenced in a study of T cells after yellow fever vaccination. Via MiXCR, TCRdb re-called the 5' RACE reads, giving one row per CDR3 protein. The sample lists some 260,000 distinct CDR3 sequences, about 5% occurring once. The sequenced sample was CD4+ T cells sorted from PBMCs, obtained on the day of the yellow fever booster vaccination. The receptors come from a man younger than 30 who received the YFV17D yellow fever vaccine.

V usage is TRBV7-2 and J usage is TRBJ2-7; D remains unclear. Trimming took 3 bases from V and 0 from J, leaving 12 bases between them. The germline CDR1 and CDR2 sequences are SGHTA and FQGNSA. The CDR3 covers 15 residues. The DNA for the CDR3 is TGTGCCAGCAGCTTTGATCAGCAGAGCTCCTACGAGCAGTACTTC. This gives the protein CASSFDQQSSYEQYF. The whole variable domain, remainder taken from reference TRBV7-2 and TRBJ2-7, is GAGVSQSPSNKVTEKGKDVELRCDPISGHTALYWYRQSLGQGLEFLIYFQGNSAPDKSGLPSDRFSAERTGGSVSTLTIQRTQQEDSAVYLCASSFDQQSSYEQYFGPGTRLTVT.

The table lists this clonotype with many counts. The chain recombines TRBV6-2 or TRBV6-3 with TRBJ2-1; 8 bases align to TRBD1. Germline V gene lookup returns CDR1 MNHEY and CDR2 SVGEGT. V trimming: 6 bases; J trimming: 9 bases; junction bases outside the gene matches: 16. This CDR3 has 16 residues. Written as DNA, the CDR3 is TGTGCCAGCAGGATTCGGCCGGGACAGGTACCCGGTGAGCAGTTCTTC. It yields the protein CASRIRPGQVPGEQFF.

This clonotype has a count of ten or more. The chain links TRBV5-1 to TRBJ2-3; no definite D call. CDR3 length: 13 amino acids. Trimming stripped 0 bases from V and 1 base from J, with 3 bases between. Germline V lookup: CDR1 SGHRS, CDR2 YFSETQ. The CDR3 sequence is CASSLVGTDTQYF. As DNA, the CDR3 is TGCGCCAGCAGCTTGGTGGGCACAGATACGCAGTATTTT.

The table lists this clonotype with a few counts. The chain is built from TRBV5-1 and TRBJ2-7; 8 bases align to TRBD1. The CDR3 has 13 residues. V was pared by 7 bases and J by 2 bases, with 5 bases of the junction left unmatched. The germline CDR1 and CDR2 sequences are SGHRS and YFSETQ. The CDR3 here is CASGRQGTYEQYF. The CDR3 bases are TGCGCCAGCGGCCGACAGGGGACCTACGAGCAGTACTTC.

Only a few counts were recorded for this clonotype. CDR3 residues: CASSLIGLAGGTKTQYF. As DNA, the CDR3 is TGTGCCAGCAGTCTGATCGGACTAGCGGGGGGGACGAAAACGCAGTATTTT. The chain recombines TRBV2 with TRBJ2-3; TRBD2 matches at 15 bases. This CDR3 has 17 residues. Germline values: CDR1 SNHLY, CDR2 FYNNEI. Trimming removed 5 bases from V and 9 bases from J; junction bases left unmatched: 12.

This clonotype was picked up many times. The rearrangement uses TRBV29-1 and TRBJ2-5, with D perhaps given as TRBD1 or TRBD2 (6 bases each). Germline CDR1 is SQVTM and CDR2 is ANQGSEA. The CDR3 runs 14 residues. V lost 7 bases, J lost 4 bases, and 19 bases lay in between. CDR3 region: CSAPGAALGETQYF. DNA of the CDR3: TGCAGCGCCCCGGGGGCGGCCTTAGGAGAGACCCAGTACTTC.

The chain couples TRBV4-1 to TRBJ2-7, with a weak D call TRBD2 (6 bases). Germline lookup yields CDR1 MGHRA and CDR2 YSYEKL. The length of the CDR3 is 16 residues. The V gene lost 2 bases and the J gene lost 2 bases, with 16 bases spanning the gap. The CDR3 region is CASSQLLRTKTYEQYV. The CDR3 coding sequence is TGCGCCAGCAGCCAACTCCTCCGGACTAAAACCTACGAGCAGTACGTC.

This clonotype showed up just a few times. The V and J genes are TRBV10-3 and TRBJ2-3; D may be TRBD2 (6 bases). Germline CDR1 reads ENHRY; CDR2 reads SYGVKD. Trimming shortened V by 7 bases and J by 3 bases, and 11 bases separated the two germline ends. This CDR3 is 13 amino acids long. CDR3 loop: CAITGSRTDTQYF. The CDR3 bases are TGTGCCATCACCGGGAGTAGGACAGATACGCAGTATTTT.

CDR3 sequence: CASSIREMNTEAFF. The DNA for the CDR3 is TGTGCCAGCAGCATTCGAGAGATGAACACTGAAGCTTTCTTT. The chain recombines TRBV7-2 with TRBJ1-1; D remains unclear. From germline, CDR1 is SGHTA and CDR2 FQGNSA. This CDR3 has 14 amino acids. V was pared by 5 bases and J by 0 bases, with 10 bases between.

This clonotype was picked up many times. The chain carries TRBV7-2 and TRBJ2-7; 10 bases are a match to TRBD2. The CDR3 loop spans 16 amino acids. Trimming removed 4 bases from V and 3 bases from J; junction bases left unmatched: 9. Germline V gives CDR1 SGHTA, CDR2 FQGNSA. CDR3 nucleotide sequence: TGTGCCAGCAGCTCCTTAGCGGGGGGCTGGGACTACGAGCAGTACTTC. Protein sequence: CASSSLAGGWDYEQYF. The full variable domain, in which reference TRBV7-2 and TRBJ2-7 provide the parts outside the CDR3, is GAGVSQSPSNKVTEKGKDVELRCDPISGHTALYWYRQSLGQGLEFLIYFQGNSAPDKSGLPSDRFSAERTGGSVSTLTIQRTQQEDSAVYLCASSSLAGGWDYEQYFGPGTRLTVT.

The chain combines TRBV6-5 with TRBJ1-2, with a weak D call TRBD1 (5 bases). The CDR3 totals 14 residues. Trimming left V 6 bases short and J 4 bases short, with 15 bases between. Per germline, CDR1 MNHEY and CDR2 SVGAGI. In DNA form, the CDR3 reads TGTGCCAGCAGCCCAAGGGAAGGGGCCTATGGCTACACCTTC. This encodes CASSPREGAYGYTF.

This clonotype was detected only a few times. The CDR3 sequence is CSAGNRGEQPQHF. The CDR3, as DNA: TGCAGTGCTGGAAACAGGGGCGAACAGCCCCAGCATTTT. The gene calls are TRBV20-1 and TRBJ1-5; 7 positions agree with TRBD1. Losses at the gene ends were 5 bases for V and 7 bases for J; bases not matched to a gene: 8. This CDR3 has 13 amino acids. Germline CDR1 DFQATT, CDR2 SNEGSKA (reference sequence).

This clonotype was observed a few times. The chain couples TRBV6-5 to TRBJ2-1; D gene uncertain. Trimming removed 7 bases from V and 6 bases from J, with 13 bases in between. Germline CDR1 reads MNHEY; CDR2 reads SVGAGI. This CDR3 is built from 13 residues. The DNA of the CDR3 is TGTGCCAGCACCTCAAGGCACCTCAATGAGCAGTTCTTC. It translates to CASTSRHLNEQFF.

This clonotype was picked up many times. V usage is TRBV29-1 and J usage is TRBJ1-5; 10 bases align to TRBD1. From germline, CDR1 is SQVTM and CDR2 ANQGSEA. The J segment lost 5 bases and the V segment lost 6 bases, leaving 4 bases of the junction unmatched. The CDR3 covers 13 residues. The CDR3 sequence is CSVVTGGYQPQHF. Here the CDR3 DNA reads TGCAGCGTAGTGACAGGGGGCTATCAGCCCCAGCATTTT. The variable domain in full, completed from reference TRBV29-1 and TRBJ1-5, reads SAVISQKPSRDICQRGTSLTIQCQVDSQVTMMFWYRQQPGQSLTLIATANQGSEATYESGFVIDKFPISRPNLTFSTLTVSNMSPEDSSIYLCSVVTGGYQPQHFGDGTRLSIL.

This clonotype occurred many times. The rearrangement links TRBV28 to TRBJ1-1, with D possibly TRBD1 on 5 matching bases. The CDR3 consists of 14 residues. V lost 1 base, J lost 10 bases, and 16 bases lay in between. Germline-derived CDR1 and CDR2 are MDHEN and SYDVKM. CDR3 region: CASSLLGTGELAFF. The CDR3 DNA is TGTGCCAGCAGTTTATTGGGGACGGGGGAATTAGCTTTCTTT.

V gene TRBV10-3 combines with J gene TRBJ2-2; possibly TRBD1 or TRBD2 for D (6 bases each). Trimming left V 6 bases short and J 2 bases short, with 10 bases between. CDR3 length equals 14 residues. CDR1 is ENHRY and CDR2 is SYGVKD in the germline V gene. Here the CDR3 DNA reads TGTGCCATCAGGGGGGCGGGAAACACCGGGGAGCTGTTTTTT. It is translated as CAIRGAGNTGELFF.

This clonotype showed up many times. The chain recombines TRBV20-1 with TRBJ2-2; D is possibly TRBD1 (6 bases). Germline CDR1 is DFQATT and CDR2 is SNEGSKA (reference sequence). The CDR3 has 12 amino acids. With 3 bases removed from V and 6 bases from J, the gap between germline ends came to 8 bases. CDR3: CSASDRSGELFF. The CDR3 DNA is TGCAGTGCTAGTGACAGGTCCGGGGAGCTGTTTTTT.

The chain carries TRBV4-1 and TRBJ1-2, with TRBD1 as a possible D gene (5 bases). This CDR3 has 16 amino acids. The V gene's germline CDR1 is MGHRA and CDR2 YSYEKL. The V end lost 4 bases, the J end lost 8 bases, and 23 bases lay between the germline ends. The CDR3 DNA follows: TGCGCCAGCAGCCGCGTGTGGGTTGGGGGAACTGAAGGCTACACCTTC. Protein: CASSRVWVGGTEGYTF.

In DNA form, the CDR3 reads TGTGCCTGGAGTTTAGCGGGGGGCGGCGAGCAGTACTTC. Encoded protein: CAWSLAGGGEQYF. This chain joins TRBV30 and TRBJ2-7, with TRBD2 matching over 10 bases. The CDR3 consists of 13 residues. CDR1 is GTSNPN and CDR2 is SVGIG in the germline V gene (reference sequence). Germline trimming cut 2 bases from V and 6 bases from J; bases unmatched to any gene: 4.

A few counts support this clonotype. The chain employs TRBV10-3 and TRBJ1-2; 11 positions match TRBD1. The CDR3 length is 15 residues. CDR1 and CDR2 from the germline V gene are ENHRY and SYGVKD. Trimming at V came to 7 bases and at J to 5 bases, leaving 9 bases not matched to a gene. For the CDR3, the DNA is TGTGCCATCAAGAGGACAGGGGGCGAGGTTTATGGCTACACCTTC. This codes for CAIKRTGGEVYGYTF.

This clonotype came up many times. This chain's CDR3 is CASSSRQAYNEQFF. DNA for the CDR3: TGTGCCAGCAGCAGCCGACAGGCCTACAATGAGCAGTTCTTC. The chain uses TRBV9 and TRBJ2-1, with D possibly being TRBD1 (6 bases). The CDR3 contains 14 residues. Germline V CDR1 and CDR2: SGDLS, YYNGEE. V shed 4 bases and J shed 2 bases, with 10 bases lying between them.

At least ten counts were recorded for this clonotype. The CDR3 protein is CASSPVGGDEETQYF. The CDR3 DNA reads as TGCGCCAGCAGTCCTGTTGGGGGTGATGAAGAGACCCAGTACTTC. The V gene is TRBV5-1, the J gene TRBJ2-5; D possibly uses TRBD1 or TRBD2 (5 bases each). Germline-derived CDR1 and CDR2 are SGHRS and YFSETQ. This CDR3 comprises 15 residues. The V end was cut by 5 bases, the J end by 3 bases, with 17 bases between. The whole variable domain, filled in from reference TRBV5-1 and TRBJ2-5, reads KAGVTQTPRYLIKTRGQQVTLSCSPISGHRSVSWYQQTPGQGLQFLFEYFSETQRNKGNFPGRFSGRQFSNSRSEMNVSTLELGDSALYLCASSPVGGDEETQYFGPGTRLLVL.

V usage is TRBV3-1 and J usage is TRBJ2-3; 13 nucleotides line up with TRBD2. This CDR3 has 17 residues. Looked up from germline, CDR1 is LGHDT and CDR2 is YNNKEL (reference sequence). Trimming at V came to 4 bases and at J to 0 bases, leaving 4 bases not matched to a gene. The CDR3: CASSRLAGGKSTDTQYF. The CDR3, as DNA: TGTGCCAGCAGCCGACTAGCGGGGGGAAAAAGCACAGATACGCAGTATTTT.

CDR3 sequence: CASTPDSSSYNEQFF. In DNA, the CDR3 is TGCGCCAGCACCCCGGACTCGAGCTCCTACAATGAGCAGTTCTTC. J is TRBJ2-1 and V is TRBV5-1, with D possibly being TRBD2 (5 bases). The ends were cut back, 6 bases at V and 0 bases at J, with 13 bases in the middle. The CDR3 covers 15 residues. Germline V lookup: CDR1 SGHRS, CDR2 YFSETQ.

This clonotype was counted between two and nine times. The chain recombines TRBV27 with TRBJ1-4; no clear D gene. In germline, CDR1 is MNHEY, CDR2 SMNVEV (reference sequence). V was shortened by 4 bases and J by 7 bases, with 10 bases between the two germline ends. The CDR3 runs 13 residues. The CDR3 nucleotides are TGTGCCAGCAGTTGGATTAGTGGTGAAAAACTGTTTTTT. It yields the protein CASSWISGEKLFF.

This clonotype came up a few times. CDR3: CAITGGGLSYEQYV. The CDR3 DNA is TGTGCAATAACAGGGGGCGGACTCTCCTACGAGCAGTACGTC. The chain uses TRBV27 and TRBJ2-7, with 9 nucleotides matching TRBD1. The CDR3 is 14 amino acids. Germline CDR1 is MNHEY and CDR2 is SMNVEV (reference sequence).

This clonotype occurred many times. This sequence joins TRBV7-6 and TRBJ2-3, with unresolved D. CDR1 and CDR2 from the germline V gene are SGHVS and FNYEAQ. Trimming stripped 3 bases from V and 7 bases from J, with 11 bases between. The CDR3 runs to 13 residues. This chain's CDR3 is CASSLESQNTQYF. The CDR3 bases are TGTGCCAGCAGCTTGGAGAGTCAAAATACGCAGTATTTT. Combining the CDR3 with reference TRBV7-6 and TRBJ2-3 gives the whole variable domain GAGVSQSPRYKVTKRGQDVALRCDPISGHVSLYWYRQALGQGPEFLTYFNYEAQQDKSGLPNDRFSAERPEGSISTLTIQRTEQRDSAMYRCASSLESQNTQYFGPGTRLTVL.

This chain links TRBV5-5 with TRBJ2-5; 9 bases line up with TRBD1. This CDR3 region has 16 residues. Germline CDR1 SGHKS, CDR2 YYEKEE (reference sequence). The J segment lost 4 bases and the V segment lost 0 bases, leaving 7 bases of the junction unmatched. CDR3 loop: CASSLVVTGGGETQYF. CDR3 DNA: TGTGCCAGCAGCTTGGTGGTGACAGGGGGGGGAGAGACCCAGTACTTC.

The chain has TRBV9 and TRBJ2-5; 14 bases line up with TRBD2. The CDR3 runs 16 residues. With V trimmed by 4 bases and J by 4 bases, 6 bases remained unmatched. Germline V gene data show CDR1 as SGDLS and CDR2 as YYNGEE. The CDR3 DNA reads TGTGCCAGCAGCCTAGGGACTAGCGGGGGAGGAGAGACCCAGTACTTC. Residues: CASSLGTSGGGETQYF. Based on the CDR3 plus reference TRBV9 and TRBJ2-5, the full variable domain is DSGVTQTPKHLITATGQRVTLRCSPRSGDLSVYWYQQSLDQGLQFLIQYYNGEERAKGNILERFSAQQFPDLHSELNLSSLELGDSALYFCASSLGTSGGGETQYFGPGTRLLVL.

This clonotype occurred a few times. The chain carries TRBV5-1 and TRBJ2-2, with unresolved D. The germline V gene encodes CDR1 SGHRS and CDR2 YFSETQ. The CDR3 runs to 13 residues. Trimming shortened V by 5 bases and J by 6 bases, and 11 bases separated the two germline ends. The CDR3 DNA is TGCGCCAGCAGTGAAACCCCATCCGGGGAGCTGTTTTTT. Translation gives CASSETPSGELFF.